The 16 T cell receptor beta chains listed next were all sequenced from one sample in a study of T cell changes during pregnancy in multiple sclerosis. Method: immunoSEQ multiplex PCR; TCRdb's copy keeps in-frame clones and lacks some. The repertoire has approximately 97,000 clones, 90% to 95% of them found once; the top ten carry 1.5% to 2%. This specimen was peripheral blood, taken after pregnancy. The receptors were gathered from a female donor in good health, enrolled as a control in a pregnancy study.

This rearrangement joins TRBV4-3 to TRBJ2-4, with D possibly matching TRBD2 (6 bases). CDR1 and CDR2 from the germline V gene are LGHNA and YSLEER. V was shortened by 1 base and J by 4 bases, with 17 bases between the two germline ends. CDR3 length equals 17 residues. CDR3 in DNA: TGCGCCAGCAGCCAAGGGTCGCGGGACCGAGGGAAAAACATTCAGTACTTC. Translating gives CASSQGSRDRGKNIQYF.

A single count supports this clone. The chain links TRBV7-2 to TRBJ2-3; D is ambiguous. Germline V gene data show CDR1 as SGHTA and CDR2 as FQGNSA. The V gene lost 5 bases and the J gene lost 2 bases, with 11 bases spanning the gap. The CDR3 loop spans 14 amino acids. CDR3 nucleotides: TGTGCCAGCAGCCGCATACTCGTCACAGATACGCAGTATTTT. It specifies CASSRILVTDTQYF.

The chain is built from TRBV7-9 and TRBJ2-2; TRBD1 might be the D (6 bases). Germline lookup yields CDR1 SEHNR and CDR2 FQNEAQ (reference sequence). The V gene lost 3 bases and the J gene lost 4 bases, with 12 bases spanning the gap. CDR3 length: 15 residues. As DNA, the CDR3 is TGTGCCAGCAGCTTGGACAGTGGGGGCACCGGGGAGCTGTTTTTT. It encodes CASSLDSGGTGELFF. The full variable domain, rest sourced from reference TRBV7-9 and TRBJ2-2, is DTGVSQNPRHKITKRGQNVTFRCDPISEHNRLYWYRQTLGQGPEFLTYFQNEAQLEKSRLLSDRFSAERPKGSFSTLEIQRTEQGDSAMYLCASSLDSGGTGELFFGEGSRLTVL.

This chain connects TRBV27 to TRBJ1-2; D perhaps matches TRBD1 (6 bases). Germline lookup yields CDR1 MNHEY and CDR2 SMNVEV (reference sequence). The CDR3 totals 14 residues. Trimming left V 3 bases short and J 5 bases short, with 13 bases between. Written as DNA, the CDR3 is TGTGCCAGCAGTTTCCAAGGGGGGGGGTATGGCTACACCTTC. Encoded protein: CASSFQGGGYGYTF.

The table lists this clone with a count of one. This chain joins TRBV7-2 and TRBJ2-3; 14 bases agree with TRBD2. CDR1 and CDR2 from the germline V gene are SGHTA and FQGNSA. The V and J ends lost 5 bases and 1 base, in that order; junction bases with no gene match: 2. CDR3 length: 16 residues. The CDR3 DNA follows: TGTGCCAGCAGCGAGACTAGCGGGGGGGGCACAGATACGCAGTATTTT. This sequence encodes CASSETSGGGTDTQYF.

The chain couples TRBV7-2 to TRBJ1-5, with D hard to call. Trimming removed 1 base from V and 9 bases from J, with 16 bases in between. This CDR3 has 15 amino acids. The V gene's germline CDR1 is SGHTA and CDR2 FQGNSA. The CDR3 loop reads CASSLGLPQEGPQHF. DNA of the CDR3: TGTGCCAGCAGCTTAGGTTTACCCCAAGAGGGGCCCCAGCATTTT.

This clone was picked up one time. The chain employs TRBV11-3 and TRBJ2-1; 12 bases agree with TRBD2. With V trimmed by 5 bases and J by 2 bases, 10 bases remained unmatched. Germline V CDR1 and CDR2: SGHNT, YENEEA. The CDR3 spans 18 residues. CDR3 sequence (DNA): TGTGCCAGCAGCCCCAAGCGGACTAGCGGGACAGCCTACAATGAGCAGTTCTTC. Translating gives CASSPKRTSGTAYNEQFF.

The CDR3 DNA is TGTGCCAGCAGTTTATGGCAGGGTGTAAACTACGAGCAGTACTTC. Its protein product is CASSLWQGVNYEQYF. The chain joins TRBV28 to TRBJ2-7; a possible D gene is TRBD1 (5 bases). With 0 bases removed from V and 3 bases from J, the gap between germline ends came to 12 bases. The CDR3 spans 15 residues. The germline gives CDR1 MDHEN, CDR2 SYDVKM.

This clone came up once. The chain employs TRBV28 and TRBJ1-6; 8 bases map to TRBD1. V shed 6 bases and J 8 bases; nucleotides not matched to a gene: 12. The CDR3 consists of 16 residues. Germline CDR1 MDHEN, CDR2 SYDVKM. CDR3 coding DNA: TGTGCCAGCAGCCCGGGTTCACAGGGGGAATATTCACCCCTCCACTTT. This codes for CASSPGSQGEYSPLHF.

This clone was seen only once. This chain connects TRBV5-1 to TRBJ1-3, with TRBD1 identical over 8 bases. V gave up 1 base and J gave up 0 bases; unmatched junction bases: 9. Germline V gene data show CDR1 as SGHRS and CDR2 as YFSETQ. This CDR3 spans 18 amino acids. The CDR3 protein is CASSLNQGATSSGNTIYF. CDR3 bases: TGCGCCAGCAGCTTGAATCAGGGGGCTACTAGCTCTGGAAACACCATATATTTT.

The CDR3 DNA sequence: TGTGCCAGCAGCGCTGGGACTAGCCCCCGGGACGGTGAGCAGTTCTTC. The encoded protein is CASSAGTSPRDGEQFF. V is TRBV9 and J is TRBJ2-1; TRBD2 matches 9 bases. This CDR3 is built from 16 residues. Germline V gene lookup returns CDR1 SGDLS and CDR2 YYNGEE. V lost 3 bases to trimming and J lost 9 bases; unmatched junction nucleotides: 13.

This clone has only a few counts. The chain recombines TRBV5-1 with TRBJ2-5; 13 bases align to TRBD2. Trimming removed 2 bases from V and 2 bases from J; junction bases left unmatched: 3. Germline values: CDR1 SGHRS, CDR2 YFSETQ. This CDR3 contains 16 residues. The DNA of the CDR3 is TGCGCCAGCAGCTTTGGACTAGCGGGGGAGCAAGAGACCCAGTACTTC. It codes for CASSFGLAGEQETQYF.

This chain connects TRBV10-3 to TRBJ1-1, with 7 nucleotides matching TRBD1. CDR1 and CDR2 from the germline V gene are ENHRY and SYGVKD. The CDR3 is 13 amino acids. With 6 bases clipped from V and 6 bases from J, the junction kept 7 bases outside the gene matches. The chain's CDR3 is CAIRVPGQAEAFF. The CDR3 DNA is TGTGCCATCAGGGTCCCCGGACAGGCTGAAGCTTTCTTT.

The chain combines TRBV2 with TRBJ2-1, with D possibly matching TRBD1 (5 bases). Trimming left V 3 bases short and J 6 bases short, with 12 bases between. Per germline, CDR1 SNHLY and CDR2 FYNNEI. CDR3 length equals 14 residues. The CDR3 region is CASSDQGIGNEQFF. CDR3 nucleotides: TGTGCCAGCAGTGACCAGGGAATTGGCAATGAGCAGTTCTTC.

The chain links TRBV28 to TRBJ1-2; D is perhaps TRBD1 (5 bases). Germline V lookup: CDR1 MDHEN, CDR2 SYDVKM. V gave up 5 bases and J gave up 6 bases, with 28 bases separating them. The CDR3 has 18 residues. The CDR3 DNA reads as TGTGCCAGCAGTCCCCCTCCCTGGCCGACCCGCCAGGGCAATGGCTACACCTTC. It yields the protein CASSPPPWPTRQGNGYTF.

V is TRBV5-5 and J is TRBJ2-7; possibly TRBD1 for D (5 bases). Trimming stripped 0 bases from V and 3 bases from J, with 13 bases between. CDR1 is SGHKS and CDR2 is YYEKEE in the germline V gene (reference sequence). The CDR3 sequence is 15 residues long. CDR3 region: CASSLAQDTHYEQYF. The CDR3 DNA reads TGTGCCAGCAGCTTGGCGCAGGACACCCACTACGAGCAGTACTTC. Variable domain in full (rest from reference TRBV5-5 and TRBJ2-7): DAGVTQSPTHLIKTRGQQVTLRCSPISGHKSVSWYQQVLGQGPQFIFQYYEKEERGRGNFPDRFSARQFPNYSSELNVNALLLGDSALYLCASSLAQDTHYEQYFGPGTRLTVT.